The T cell receptor (beta chain) described here comes from a study of OX40 agonist ivuxolimab in advanced cancers. Regarding the study in general: Ivuxolimab was a fully human IgG2 agonistic monoclonal antibody targeting the costimulatory receptor OX40 (CD134). Partial responses occurred in three dose-escalation patients: two with cutaneous melanoma and one with hepatocellular carcinoma. The purpose of peripheral TCRbeta sequencing was to test whether ivuxolimab changed TCR sequence diversity and led to clonal T-cell expansion. Intravenous ivuxolimab was administered to patients every 2 weeks at six dose levels: 0.01, 0.1, 0.3, 1.5, 3 and 10 mg/kg. Among the approximately 54 dose-escalation patients, 19 had hepatocellular carcinoma, some 15 melanoma, 9 renal cell carcinoma and 9 head and neck cancer. The paper reports the monotherapy dose-escalation portion (N ≈ 50 patients) of the phase I ivuxolimab trial. A male proportion of around 81% and a mean age of 60 years, ranging from roughly 23 to 79, were recorded for the dose-escalation cohort. Prior anti-PD-1, anti-PD-L1 or anti-CTLA-4 therapy was permitted, and checkpoint inhibitors had been received by approximately 39% of dose-escalation patients.

Overall results and qualifications from the work: The antigen specificity of the peripheral T cells that underwent clonal expansion was not determined. After ivuxolimab, CD8+ T cells had more expanded clones than CD4+ T cells on average. At doses from 0.1 to 3.0 mg/kg, clonal expansion was seen in both CD4+ and CD8+ blood T cells between baseline and week 6. Low levels of normalized T-cell clonal expansion were also seen in some nonresponding patients. In the 0.1-3.0 mg/kg groups, partial responders were among the patients with the lowest normalized peripheral clonal expansion, particularly in CD8+ T cells.

Genomic DNA was isolated from the sorted cells so that the TCRbeta CDR3 region could be sequenced. TCRbeta CDR3 regions were sequenced using the immunoSEQ Assay. This immuneACCESS table, as held by TCRdb, lists in-frame sequences with V and J called but not all clones. Of the missing ones, under half trace to an unresolved V gene in checked studies; the others have no known cause. Here the sample has about 68,000 clones; around 83% occur a single time. The top ten clonotypes cover over 1.3% of the sample. A word on this clone: There is no known antigen for this receptor. No much larger clonotype is one base removed from it; base qualities were not supplied.

The germline V gene yields MRHNA for CDR1 and SNTAGT for CDR2. The CDR3 holds 15 amino acids from the cysteine to the phenylalanine. Only the CDR3 DNA is retained, 45 bases long and in frame from the first base. The junction carries 8 bases between V and J, which are trimmed by 0 bases and 3 bases respectively. Patients with a history of autoimmune disease or receiving systemic immunosuppression were excluded from the trial. Peripheral blood for TCR sequencing was drawn from every dose cohort at baseline, at cycle 4 day 1 and at cycle 7 day 1. The samples were taken from a phase I, first-in-human, multicenter, open-label dose-escalation trial of ivuxolimab. Adults with locally advanced or metastatic melanoma, renal cell, hepatocellular, or head and neck squamous cell carcinoma were enrolled in the trial. Before TCR sequencing, CD4+ T cells and CD8+ T cells were sorted from peripheral blood as separate populations.

The material sequenced was CD4+ or CD8+ T cells sorted from blood, taken in a trial of the OX40 agonist ivuxolimab. This TCR derives from an adult with an advanced solid tumor such as melanoma, head and neck, liver or kidney cancer. Here the chain combines TRBV6-4 and TRBJ2-2; the D gene assignment is ambiguous. The CDR3 protein is CASSDSSTHTGELFF. Here is the DNA: TGTGCCAGCAGTGACTCGAGCACGCACACCGGGGAGCTGTTTTTT.